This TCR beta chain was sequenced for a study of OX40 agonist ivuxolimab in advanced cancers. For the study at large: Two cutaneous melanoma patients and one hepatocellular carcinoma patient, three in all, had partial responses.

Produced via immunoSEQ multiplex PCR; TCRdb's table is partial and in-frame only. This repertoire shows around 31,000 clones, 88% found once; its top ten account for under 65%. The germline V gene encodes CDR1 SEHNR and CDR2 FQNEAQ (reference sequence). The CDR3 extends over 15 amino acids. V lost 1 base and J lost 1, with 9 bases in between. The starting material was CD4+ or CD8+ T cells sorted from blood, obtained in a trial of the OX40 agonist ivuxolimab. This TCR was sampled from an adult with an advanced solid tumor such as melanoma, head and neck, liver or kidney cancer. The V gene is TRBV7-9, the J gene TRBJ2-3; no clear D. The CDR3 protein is CASSLEYWGTDTQYF. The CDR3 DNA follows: TGTGCCAGCAGCTTAGAATATTGGGGCACAGATACGCAGTATTTT.